This T cell receptor beta chain was sequenced in a study of blood T cell repertoires in COVID-19. Turning to the study itself: The United States, Italy and Spain supplied acute and convalescent COVID-19 samples. PBMCs, B-cell-depleted T cells, or T cells provided the cDNA or gDNA that made up the material.

Authors' analysis steps: Estimated nucleated cell counts came from reference gene primer amplification. Using immunoSEQ multiplex PCR, the repertoire was profiled, and TCRdb retains in-frame clones only, with some absent. Clone size and the V and J calls come from that table; the DNA yielded D and trimming. Here the sample spans about 51,000 clones, 75% to 90% being singletons. The V gene lost 5 bases and the J gene lost 7 bases, with 19 bases spanning the gap. There are 15 residues in the CDR3. Germline V CDR1 and CDR2: SGHAT, FQNNGV. Sample: peripheral blood. The source is a man between 60 and 75 years old with acute or convalescent COVID-19. This chain connects TRBV11-2 to TRBJ2-3; a weak D match, TRBD2 (5 bases). CDR3 DNA sequence: TGTGCCAGCAGCCTACCGCCGGTGCTAGCCAATACGCAGTATTTT. It is translated as CASSLPPVLANTQYF.